This T cell receptor beta chain was obtained from a study of T cells in Graves' hyperthyroidism and ophthalmopathy. TCR beta CDR3 regions were amplified from RNA. The TCR CDR3 was amplified in a first-round RT-PCR using the HTBI primer set. TCRdb re-analysed the multiplex PCR reads in MiXCR, keeping a single row per CDR3 protein. Of around 350,000 distinct CDR3 sequences listed, over 10% are singletons. In its sample, this clonotype was seen many times. The CDR3 covers 14 residues. The V segment lost 2 bases and the J segment 12 bases; nucleotides outside the gene matches: 12. The receptor was derived from a woman between 18 and 30 years old with Graves' hyperthyroidism. This chain joins TRBV12-3 or TRBV12-4 and TRBJ1-1; the match to TRBD1 covers 7 bases. Sequencing was done on a sample of blood. This CDR3 reads CASSLMEGARRSFF. The CDR3, as DNA: TGTGCCAGCAGTTTAATGGAGGGGGCGCGTCGGTCTTTCTTT.